This T cell receptor (beta chain) was profiled in a study of graft-versus-host responses after intestinal transplantation (dated by TCRdb to the early 2020s). At the level of the whole study: Multivisceral, liver-intestinal, or isolated intestinal transplants were received by the recipients. Instead of going to the commercial service, samples from a few later patients were sequenced in-house on an Illumina MiSeq and processed with MiXCR. Anti-thymocyte globulin induction was given to all recipients, followed by maintenance tacrolimus and steroids for approximately three years. To identify alloreactive clones, pre-transplant mixed lymphocyte reaction products were sequenced and compared with unstimulated pre-transplant donor and recipient T cells. Of the 20 to 30 intestinal transplant recipients enrolled in the cohort, one of whom was a retransplant, 3 patients without pretransplant specimens were excluded. After intestinal transplantation, graft-versus-host and host-versus-graft alloreactive T cell clones in the graft, circulation and bone marrow were tracked using bulk TCR-beta CDR3 sequencing. Donor T cell macrochimerism was defined as a peak of at least 4% donor T cells among recipient peripheral blood mononuclear cells. The investigation overall reported the following: High GvH to HvG T cell clonal ratios were observed in the allografts of patients with donor T cell macrochimerism. GvH clones turned up in recipient bone marrow, with some appearing earlier in ileal mucosa or blood, a pattern consistent with an intestinal mucosal origin. Peak levels of circulating GvH clones were associated with declines in HvG clones early after transplant. The conclusions were limited by the relatively low number and heterogeneity of the intestinal transplant patients.

Libraries came from the immunoSEQ multiplex PCR assay. For most patients, genomic DNA was isolated using the Qiagen DNeasy Blood and Tissue Kit and was shipped frozen to Adaptive Biotechnologies for TCR sequencing. High-throughput TCR-beta CDR3 sequencing of genomic DNA from most patients was performed by Adaptive Biotechnologies. Turning to the authors' computational methods: Adaptive's ImmunoSEQ software was the source of the TCR sequencing data for 18 patients, while a few other patients were processed with MiXCR and VDJtools. To correct CD4 versus CD8 sorting errors, any sequence found in both subsets at a frequency ratio below 5:1 was removed. CDR3 nucleotide sequences shared between donor and recipient were removed because the origin of such sequences could not be assigned. To count as alloreactive, a clone needed at least 2-fold expansion over unstimulated cells and a minimum CFSE-low frequency of 0.002% (template counts) or 0.001% (read counts). Clones were considered mappable if detected in sequenced pre-transplant spleen, lymph node, or MLR CFSE-low populations of the donor or recipient. The cumulative frequency of alloreactive clones was calculated as a percentage of all sequences, weighted by copy number. This immuneACCESS table, as held by TCRdb, lists in-frame sequences with V and J called but not all clones. Of the missing ones, under half trace to an unresolved V gene in checked studies; the others have no known cause. V and J calls and clone size are copied from that table; D and trimming were computed from the DNA. In this sample the table shows tens of thousands of clones, 85% to 95% of which occur a single time. Roughly 2% of the sample is taken by the ten largest.

In light of the paper, this sample's time point label describes: cells obtained before transplantation from donor or recipient. CD3+CD4+ and CD3+CD8+ populations were FACS-sorted from unstimulated pre-transplant donor and recipient cells taken from spleen or lymph nodes. This clone showed up just once. This receptor's antigen is unknown. No clone much larger than this one lies a single base away; base qualities are absent. Trimming takes 0 bases from V and 1 base from J, and the germline ends sit 7 bases apart. CDR1 and CDR2 (MNHEY, SVGAGI) derive from the germline V gene. The CDR3, cysteine through phenylalanine, is 15 amino acids long. The read is trimmed to its CDR3 DNA, 45 bases read in frame from base 1.

Sample: unstimulated CD8+ T cells sorted from spleen or lymph node cells, taken before intestinal transplant. The source of this sequence is a human donor who received an intestinal transplant. Recombination joined TRBV6-5 with TRBJ1-5, with no confidently assigned D gene. The DNA sequence reads TGTGCCAGCAGTTACTCGCCCAGGAGCAATCAGCCCCAGCATTTT. Translated, this gives CASSYSPRSNQPQHF.